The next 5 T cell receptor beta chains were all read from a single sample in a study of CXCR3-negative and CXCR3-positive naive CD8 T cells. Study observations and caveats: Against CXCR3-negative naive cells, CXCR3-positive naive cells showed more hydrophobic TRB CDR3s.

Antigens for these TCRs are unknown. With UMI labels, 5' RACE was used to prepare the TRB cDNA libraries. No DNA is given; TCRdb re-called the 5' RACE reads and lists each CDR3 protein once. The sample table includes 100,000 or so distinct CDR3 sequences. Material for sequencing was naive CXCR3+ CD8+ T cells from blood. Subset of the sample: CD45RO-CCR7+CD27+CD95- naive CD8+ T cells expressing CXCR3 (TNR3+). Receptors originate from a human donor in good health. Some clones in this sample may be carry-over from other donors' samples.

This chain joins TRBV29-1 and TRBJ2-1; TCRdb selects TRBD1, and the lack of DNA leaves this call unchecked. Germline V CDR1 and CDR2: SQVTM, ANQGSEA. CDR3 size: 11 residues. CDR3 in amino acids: CSVRGGNEQFF.

CDR3 region: CASSLTDRGIWYEQYF. The genes are TRBV5-1 and TRBJ2-7; TCRdb's D call, TRBD1, is unchecked because there is no DNA. The germline V gene encodes CDR1 SGHRS and CDR2 YFSETQ. The CDR3 has 16 amino acids.

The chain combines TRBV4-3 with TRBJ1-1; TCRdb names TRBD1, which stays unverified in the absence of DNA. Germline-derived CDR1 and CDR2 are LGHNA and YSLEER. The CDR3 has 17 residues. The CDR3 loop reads CASSQATGARGYTEAFF.

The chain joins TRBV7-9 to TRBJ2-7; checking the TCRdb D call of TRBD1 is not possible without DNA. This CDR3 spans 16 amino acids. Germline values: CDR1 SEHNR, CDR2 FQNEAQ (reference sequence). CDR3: CASSSKTGTHTYEQYF.

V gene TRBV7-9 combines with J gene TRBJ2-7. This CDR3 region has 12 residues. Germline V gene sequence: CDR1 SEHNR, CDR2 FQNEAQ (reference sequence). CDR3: CASSSYSYEQYF.